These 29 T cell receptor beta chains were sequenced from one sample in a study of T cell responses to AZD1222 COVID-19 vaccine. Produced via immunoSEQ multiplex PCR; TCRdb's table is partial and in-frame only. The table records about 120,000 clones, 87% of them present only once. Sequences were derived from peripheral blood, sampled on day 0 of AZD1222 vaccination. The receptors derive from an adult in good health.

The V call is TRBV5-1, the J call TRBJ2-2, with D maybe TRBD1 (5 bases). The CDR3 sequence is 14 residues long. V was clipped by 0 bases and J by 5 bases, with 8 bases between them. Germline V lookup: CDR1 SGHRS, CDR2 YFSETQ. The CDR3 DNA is TGCGCCAGCAGCTTGGAACAGGTTACCGGGGAGCTGTTTTTT. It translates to CASSLEQVTGELFF.

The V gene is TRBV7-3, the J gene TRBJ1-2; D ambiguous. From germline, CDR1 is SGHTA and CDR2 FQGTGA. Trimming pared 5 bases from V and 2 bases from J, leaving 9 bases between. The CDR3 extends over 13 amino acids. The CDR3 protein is CASSRGGNYGYTF. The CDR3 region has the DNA TGTGCCAGCAGCCGGGGAGGCAACTATGGCTACACCTTC.

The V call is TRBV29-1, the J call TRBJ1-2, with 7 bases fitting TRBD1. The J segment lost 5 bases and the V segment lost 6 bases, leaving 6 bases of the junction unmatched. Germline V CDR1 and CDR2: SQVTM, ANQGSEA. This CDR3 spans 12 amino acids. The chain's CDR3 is CSVAGTVYGYTF. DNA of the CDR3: TGCAGCGTCGCTGGGACAGTTTATGGCTACACCTTC.

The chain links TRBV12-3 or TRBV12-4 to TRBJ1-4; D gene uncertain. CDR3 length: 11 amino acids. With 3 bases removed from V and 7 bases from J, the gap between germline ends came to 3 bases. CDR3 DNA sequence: TGTGCCAGCAGTTTCGGTGAAAAACTGTTTTTT. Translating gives CASSFGEKLFF.

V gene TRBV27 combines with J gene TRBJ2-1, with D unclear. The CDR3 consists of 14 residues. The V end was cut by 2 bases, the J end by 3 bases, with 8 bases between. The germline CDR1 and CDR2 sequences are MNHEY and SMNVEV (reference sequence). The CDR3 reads CASSLRDLYNEQFF. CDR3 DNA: TGTGCCAGCAGTTTAAGGGATCTCTACAATGAGCAGTTCTTC.

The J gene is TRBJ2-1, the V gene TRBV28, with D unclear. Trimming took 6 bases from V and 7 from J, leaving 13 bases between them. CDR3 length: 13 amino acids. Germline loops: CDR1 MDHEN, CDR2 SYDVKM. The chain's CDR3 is CASRPPTRNEQFF. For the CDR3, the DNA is TGTGCCAGCAGACCTCCGACCAGGAATGAGCAGTTCTTC.

CDR3 in DNA: TGTGCCAGCAGCCCCGGACGGGGCAATCAGCCCCAGCATTTT. It codes for CASSPGRGNQPQHF. The V gene is TRBV16, the J gene TRBJ1-5; unclear D gene. The CDR3 contains 14 residues. Germline loops: CDR1 KGHSY, CDR2 FQNENV. V lost 4 bases and J 2 bases, leaving 9 bases between the germline ends. Complete variable domain (other parts from reference TRBV16 and TRBJ1-5): GEEVAQTPKHLVRGEGQKAKLYCAPIKGHSYVFWYQQVLKNEFKFLISFQNENVFDETGMPKERFSAKCLPNSPCSLEIQATKLEDSAVYFCASSPGRGNQPQHFGDGTRLSIL.

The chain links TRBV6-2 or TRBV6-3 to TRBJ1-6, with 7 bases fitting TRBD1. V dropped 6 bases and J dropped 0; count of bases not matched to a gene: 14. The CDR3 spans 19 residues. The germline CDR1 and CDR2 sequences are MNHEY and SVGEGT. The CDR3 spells CASSAPGQSRSSYNSPLHF. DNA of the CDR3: TGTGCCAGCAGCGCACCGGGACAGAGTAGAAGCTCCTATAATTCACCCCTCCACTTT.

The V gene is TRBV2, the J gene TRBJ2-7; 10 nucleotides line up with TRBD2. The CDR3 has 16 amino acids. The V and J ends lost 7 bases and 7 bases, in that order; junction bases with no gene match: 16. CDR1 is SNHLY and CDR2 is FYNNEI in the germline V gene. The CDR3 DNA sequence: TGTGCCAGCACACTGAGGTTAGCGGGAGGACCCGGAGAGCAGTACTTC. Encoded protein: CASTLRLAGGPGEQYF.

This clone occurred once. CDR3 protein: CASSQLDRASSYEQYF. CDR3 bases: TGCGCCAGCAGCCAACTTGACAGAGCCAGCTCCTACGAGCAGTACTTC. The chain has TRBV4-1 and TRBJ2-7, with D possibly matching TRBD1 (5 bases). Germline CDR1 reads MGHRA; CDR2 reads YSYEKL. The CDR3 runs 16 residues. V shed 2 bases and J shed 0 bases, with 14 bases lying between them.

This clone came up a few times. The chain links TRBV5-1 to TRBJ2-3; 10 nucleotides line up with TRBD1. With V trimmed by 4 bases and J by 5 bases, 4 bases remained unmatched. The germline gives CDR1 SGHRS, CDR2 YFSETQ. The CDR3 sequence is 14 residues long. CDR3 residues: CASSTRDRGDTQYF. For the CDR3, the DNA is TGCGCCAGCAGCACCCGGGACAGGGGAGATACGCAGTATTTT. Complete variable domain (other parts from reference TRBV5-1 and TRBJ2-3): KAGVTQTPRYLIKTRGQQVTLSCSPISGHRSVSWYQQTPGQGLQFLFEYFSETQRNKGNFPGRFSGRQFSNSRSEMNVSTLELGDSALYLCASSTRDRGDTQYFGPGTRLTVL.

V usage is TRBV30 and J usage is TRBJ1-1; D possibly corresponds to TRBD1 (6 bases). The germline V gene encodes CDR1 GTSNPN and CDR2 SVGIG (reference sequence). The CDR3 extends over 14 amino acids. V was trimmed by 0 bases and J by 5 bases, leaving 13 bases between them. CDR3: CAWSVSGGNTEAFF. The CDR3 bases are TGTGCCTGGAGTGTATCGGGGGGCAATACTGAAGCTTTCTTT.

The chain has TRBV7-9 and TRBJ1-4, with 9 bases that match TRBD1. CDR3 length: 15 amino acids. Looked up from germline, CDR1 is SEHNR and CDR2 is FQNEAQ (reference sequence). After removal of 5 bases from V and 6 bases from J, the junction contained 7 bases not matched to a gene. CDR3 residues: CASSETGQGYEKLFF. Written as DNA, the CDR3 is TGTGCCAGCAGCGAAACGGGACAGGGTTATGAAAAACTGTTTTTT.

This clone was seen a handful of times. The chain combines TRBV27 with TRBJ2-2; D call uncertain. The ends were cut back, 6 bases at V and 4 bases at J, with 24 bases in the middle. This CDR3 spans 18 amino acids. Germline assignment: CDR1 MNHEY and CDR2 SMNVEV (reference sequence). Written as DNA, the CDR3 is TGTGCCAGCAGATTTTCATATCGCATGGACGTGGGCACCGGGGAGCTGTTTTTT. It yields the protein CASRFSYRMDVGTGELFF.

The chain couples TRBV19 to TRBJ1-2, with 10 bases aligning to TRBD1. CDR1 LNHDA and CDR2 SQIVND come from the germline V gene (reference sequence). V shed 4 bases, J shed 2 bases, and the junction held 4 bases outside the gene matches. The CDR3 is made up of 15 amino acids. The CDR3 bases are TGTGCCAGTAGTACGGACAGGGGGAGAAACTATGGCTACACCTTC. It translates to CASSTDRGRNYGYTF. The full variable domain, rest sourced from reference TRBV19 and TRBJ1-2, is DGGITQSPKYLFRKEGQNVTLSCEQNLNHDAMYWYRQDPGQGLRLIYYSQIVNDFQKGDIAEGYSVSREKKESFPLTVTSAQKNPTAFYLCASSTDRGRNYGYTFGSGTRLTVV.

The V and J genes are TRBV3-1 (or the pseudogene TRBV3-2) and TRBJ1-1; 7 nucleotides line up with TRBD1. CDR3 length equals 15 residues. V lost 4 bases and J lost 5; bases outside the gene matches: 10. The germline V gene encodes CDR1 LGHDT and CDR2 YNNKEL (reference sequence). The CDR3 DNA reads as TGTGCCAGCAGCCTGAAGGGAAACAGGGGTACTGAAGCTTTCTTT. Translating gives CASSLKGNRGTEAFF.

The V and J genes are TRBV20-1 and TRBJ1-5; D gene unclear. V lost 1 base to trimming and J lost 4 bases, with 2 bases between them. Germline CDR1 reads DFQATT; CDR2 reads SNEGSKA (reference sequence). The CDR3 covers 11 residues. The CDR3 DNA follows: TGCAGTGCTAGAGGGAATCAGCCCCAGCATTTT. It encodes CSARGNQPQHF.

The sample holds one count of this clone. CDR3 DNA: TGTGCCAGCAGCTTGGCCGGGGACAGGTCCTACGAGCAGTACTTC. Its translation is CASSLAGDRSYEQYF. The chain has TRBV5-4 and TRBJ2-7; TRBD1 matches at 8 bases. This CDR3 contains 15 residues. Trimming cost V 0 bases and J 1 base; bases outside gene matches: 3. Germline V gene lookup returns CDR1 SGHNT and CDR2 YYREEE (reference sequence).

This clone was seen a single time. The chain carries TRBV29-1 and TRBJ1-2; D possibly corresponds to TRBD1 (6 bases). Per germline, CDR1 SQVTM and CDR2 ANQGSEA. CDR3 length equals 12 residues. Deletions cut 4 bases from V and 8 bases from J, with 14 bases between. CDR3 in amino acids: CSVVEGEDGYTF. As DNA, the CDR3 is TGCAGCGTTGTAGAGGGGGAGGACGGCTACACCTTC.

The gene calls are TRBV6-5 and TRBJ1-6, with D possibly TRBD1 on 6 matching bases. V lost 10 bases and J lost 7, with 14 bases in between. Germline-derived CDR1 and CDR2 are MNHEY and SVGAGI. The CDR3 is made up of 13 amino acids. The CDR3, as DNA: TGTGCCAACCCACAGGGATTCAATTCACCCCTCCACTTT. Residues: CANPQGFNSPLHF.

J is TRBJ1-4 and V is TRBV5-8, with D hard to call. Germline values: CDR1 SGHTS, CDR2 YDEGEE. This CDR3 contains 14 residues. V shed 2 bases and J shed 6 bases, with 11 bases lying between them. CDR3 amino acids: CASSFGVMDEKLFF. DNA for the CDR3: TGTGCCAGCAGCTTCGGGGTGATGGATGAAAAACTGTTTTTT.

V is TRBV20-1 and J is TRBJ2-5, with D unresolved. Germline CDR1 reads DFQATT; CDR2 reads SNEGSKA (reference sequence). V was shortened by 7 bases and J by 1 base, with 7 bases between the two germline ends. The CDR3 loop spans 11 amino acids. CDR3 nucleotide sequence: TGCAGTGGTAGGGCCCAAGAGACCCAGTACTTC. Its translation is CSGRAQETQYF.

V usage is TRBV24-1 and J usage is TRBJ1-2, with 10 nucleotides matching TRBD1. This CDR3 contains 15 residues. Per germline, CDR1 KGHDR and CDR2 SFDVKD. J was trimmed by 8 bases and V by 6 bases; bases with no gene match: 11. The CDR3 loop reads CATSHRDRGVLGYTF. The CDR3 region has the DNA TGTGCCACCAGTCACCGGGACAGGGGAGTATTGGGCTACACCTTC.

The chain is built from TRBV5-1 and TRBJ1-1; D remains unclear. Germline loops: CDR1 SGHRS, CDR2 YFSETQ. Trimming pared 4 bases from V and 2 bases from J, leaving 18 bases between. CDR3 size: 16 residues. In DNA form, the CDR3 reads TGCGCCAGCAGCCCTATGACGACATCGTTCAACACTGAAGCTTTCTTT. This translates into CASSPMTTSFNTEAFF.

This chain's CDR3 is CASSPLLNRNTEAFF. In DNA form, the CDR3 reads TGTGCCAGCAGCCCCCTTCTGAACAGAAACACTGAAGCTTTCTTT. V usage is TRBV4-2 and J usage is TRBJ1-1; D is ambiguous. This CDR3 contains 15 residues. Trimming stripped 4 bases from V and 2 bases from J, with 14 bases between. CDR1 is LGHNA and CDR2 is YNFKEQ in the germline V gene.

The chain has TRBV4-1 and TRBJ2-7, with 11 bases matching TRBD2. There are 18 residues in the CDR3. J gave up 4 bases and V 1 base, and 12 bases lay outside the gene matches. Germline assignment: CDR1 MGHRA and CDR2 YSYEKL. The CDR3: CASSQGMYTSGRAYEQYF. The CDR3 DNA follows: TGCGCCAGCAGCCAAGGAATGTATACTAGCGGGAGAGCTTACGAGCAGTACTTC.

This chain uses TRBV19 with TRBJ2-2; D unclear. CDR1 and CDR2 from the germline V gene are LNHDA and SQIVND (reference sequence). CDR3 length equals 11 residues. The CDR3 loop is CGYIFGGELFF. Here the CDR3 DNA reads TGTGGCTATATTTTTGGCGGGGAGCTGTTTTTT.

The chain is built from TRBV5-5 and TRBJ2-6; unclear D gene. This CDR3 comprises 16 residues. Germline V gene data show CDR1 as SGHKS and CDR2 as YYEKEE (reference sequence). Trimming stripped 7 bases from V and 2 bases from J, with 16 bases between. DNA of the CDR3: TGTGCCAGCCGGCGGTCAACGGGCGCTGGGGCCAACGTCCTGACTTTC. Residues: CASRRSTGAGANVLTF.

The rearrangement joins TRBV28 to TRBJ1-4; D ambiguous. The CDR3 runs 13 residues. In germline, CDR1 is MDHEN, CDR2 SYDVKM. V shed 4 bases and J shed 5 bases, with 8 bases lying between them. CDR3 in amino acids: CASSSGLNEKLFF. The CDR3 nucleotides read TGTGCCAGCAGTTCTGGGTTGAATGAAAAACTGTTTTTT.